These T cell receptor beta chains were read from a single sample in a study of blood T cell repertoires in COVID-19. TCRdb keeps only in-frame clones here, not all; method: immunoSEQ multiplex PCR. Counted here are some 200,000 clones, 80% to 90% occurring once; the ten biggest clones make up around 8.4%. The sequencing input was PBMCs or T cells enriched from blood (not recorded which). The receptors originated from a woman aged 18-29 years who had recovered from COVID-19. Both conserved end residues are part of each CDR3. Each record gives: V gene, J gene, CDR3 protein.

>TRBV7-6|TRBJ2-5
CASSGWDRLQETQYF
>TRBV13|TRBJ2-2
CASSFGTPNTGELFF
>TRBV11-2|TRBJ2-3
CASSPWSGEDTQYF
>TRBV10-1|TRBJ2-1
CASSEYNNNEQFF
>TRBV10-2|TRBJ2-7
CASSSGGRAYEQYF
>TRBV6-2/TRBV6-3|TRBJ2-3
CASSYGYKAAGGQYF
>TRBV9|TRBJ1-2
CASSAANPVDYGYTF
>TRBV27|TRBJ1-2
CASSFRRDRDYGYTF
>TRBV4-1|TRBJ1-2
CASSQGRGRTNYGYTF
>TRBV27|TRBJ2-7
CASSLGQGVFEQYF
>TRBV11-2|TRBJ1-1
CASSLTGGRTEAFF
>TRBV4-1|TRBJ2-3
CASSRTGTSTDTQYF
>TRBV5-1|TRBJ1-1
CASNKDREGTEAFF
>TRBV5-4|TRBJ2-3
CASSFGGVGSGRDTQYF
>TRBV21-1|TRBJ1-2
CASSKVAGSHHYYGYTF
>TRBV12-5|TRBJ1-5
CASGLQGNQPQHF
>TRBV13|TRBJ2-7
CASSAQGALYEQYF
>TRBV28|TRBJ1-2
CASSSIGTQGAGYGYTF